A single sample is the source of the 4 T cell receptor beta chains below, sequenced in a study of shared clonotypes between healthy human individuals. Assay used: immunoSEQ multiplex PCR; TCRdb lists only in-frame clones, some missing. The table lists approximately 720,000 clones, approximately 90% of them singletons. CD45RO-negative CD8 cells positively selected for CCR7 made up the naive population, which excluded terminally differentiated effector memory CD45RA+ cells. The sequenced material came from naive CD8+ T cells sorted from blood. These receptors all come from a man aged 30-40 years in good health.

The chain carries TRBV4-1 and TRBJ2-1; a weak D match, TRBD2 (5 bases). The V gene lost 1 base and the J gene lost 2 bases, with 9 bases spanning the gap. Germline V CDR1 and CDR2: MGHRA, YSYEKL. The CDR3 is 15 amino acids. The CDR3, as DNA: TGCGCCAGCAGCCAAGCGCACGGGACCTACAATGAGCAGTTCTTC. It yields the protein CASSQAHGTYNEQFF.

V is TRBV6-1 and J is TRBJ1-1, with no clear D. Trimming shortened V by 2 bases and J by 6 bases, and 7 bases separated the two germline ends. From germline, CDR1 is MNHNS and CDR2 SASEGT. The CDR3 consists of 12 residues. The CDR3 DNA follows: TGTGCCAGCAGTGAATTCAGTGCTGAAGCTTTCTTT. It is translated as CASSEFSAEAFF.

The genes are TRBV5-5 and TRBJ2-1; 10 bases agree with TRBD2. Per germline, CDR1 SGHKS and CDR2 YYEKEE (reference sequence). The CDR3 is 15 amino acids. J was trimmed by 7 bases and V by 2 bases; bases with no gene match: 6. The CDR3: CASSFTSGIGNEQFF. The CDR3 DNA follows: TGTGCCAGCAGCTTCACTAGCGGGATTGGAAATGAGCAGTTCTTC.

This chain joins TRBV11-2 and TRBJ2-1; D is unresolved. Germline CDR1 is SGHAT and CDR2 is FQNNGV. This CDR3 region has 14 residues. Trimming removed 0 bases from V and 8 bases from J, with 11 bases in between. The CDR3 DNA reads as TGTGCCAGCAGCTTAGATCTTCCAAGTTATGAGCAGTTCTTC. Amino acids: CASSLDLPSYEQFF. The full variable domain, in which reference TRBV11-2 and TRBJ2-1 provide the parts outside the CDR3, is EAGVAQSPRYKIIEKRQSVAFWCNPISGHATLYWYQQILGQGPKLLIQFQNNGVVDDSQLPKDRFSAERLKGVDSTLKIQPAKLEDSAVYLCASSLDLPSYEQFFGPGTRLTVL.